This is a list of T cell receptor beta chains from one sample in a study of blood T cells in healthy people across ages. Each CDR3 protein is one row after TCRdb ran MiXCR on the 5' RACE reads. Of hundreds of thousands of distinct CDR3 sequences listed, more than 25% were seen once; the top ten hold 3%. A further study also used this sample, focusing on T cells of mothers and their children.

The sequenced sample consisted of blood. The source of these receptors is a boy aged 10-17 years in good health. Each CDR3 is given without its conserved first and last residue.

V gene	J gene	CDR3 protein
TRBV12-3/TRBV12-4	TRBJ2-3	ASSYSGVGDTQY
TRBV15	TRBJ2-1	ATSWRASGGTEQF
TRBV7-9	TRBJ2-4	ASSFGGLNIQY
TRBV7-3	TRBJ1-2	ASSLVRDAGGYT
TRBV5-1	TRBJ1-1	ASSVTPGNAEAF
TRBV12-3/TRBV12-4	TRBJ2-1	ASSLIQNEQF
TRBV27	-	ASSSSQGIGFYEQY
TRBV12-3/TRBV12-4	TRBJ1-5	ASSPVGLSNQPQH
TRBV7-9	-	ASSSRTSGLDEQY
TRBV6-2/TRBV6-3	TRBJ2-4	ASTDPGQGSKNIQY
TRBV15	-	ATSRDSYYNEQF
TRBV12-3/TRBV12-4	TRBJ2-5	ASSLNGEETQY
TRBV6-5	TRBJ1-4	ASSSPTGENEKLF
TRBV12-5	TRBJ2-5	ASGGVGVRTQY
TRBV7-9	TRBJ1-6	ASSPSASLGSPLH
TRBV12-5	TRBJ2-1	ASGLVRDNEQF
TRBV20-1	-	SALAEAYEQY
TRBV29-1	TRBJ2-7	SGGQGFSYEQY
TRBV5-1	TRBJ1-2	ASHGSGNYGYT
TRBV5-6	TRBJ1-4	ASRRYSGVREKLF
TRBV20-1	TRBJ1-5	STRSQTAINQPQH
TRBV5-1	TRBJ1-4	ASSKGPNNEKLF
TRBV12-5	TRBJ2-1	ASGPTGGDEQF
TRBV7-3	TRBJ2-1	ASRKAATETMKQF
TRBV20-1	TRBJ2-2	SAPLAGRFTGELF
TRBV5-1	TRBJ2-7	ASSLAGPSYEQY
TRBV6-5	-	ASSYGAGGPIAYNEQF
TRBV7-3	TRBJ2-2	ASSAHGQRYTGELF
TRBV5-1	TRBJ2-7	ASSLARAVYTFGTYEQY
TRBV6-5	-	ASRAGGRDEQF
TRBV29-1	TRBJ1-1	SVEEQGGDTEAF
TRBV6-1	TRBJ2-1	ASSESTAADEQF
TRBV5-1	TRBJ1-2	ASSLVVGNYGYT
TRBV7-2	TRBJ2-7	ASSFTSVSYEQY
TRBV2	TRBJ2-7	ASSDLGGVYEQY
TRBV30	TRBJ2-3	AWSASSSDTQY
TRBV29-1	TRBJ2-5	SDTTTGAQETQY
TRBV20-1	TRBJ2-7	SATALRGYEQY
TRBV12-3/TRBV12-4	TRBJ1-3	ASSLINTIY
TRBV28	TRBJ1-4	ASRVGREKLF
TRBV7-3	TRBJ2-1	ASSPLSGSSYNEQF
TRBV2	TRBJ2-1	AQRGDHNEQF
TRBV28	TRBJ1-3	ASSLPRGMGNTIY
TRBV7-2	TRBJ2-7	ASSMYSGGLYEQY
TRBV5-4	TRBJ1-1	ASRIRGMNTEAF
TRBV11-2	TRBJ1-6	ASMGGRYNSPLH
TRBV19	TRBJ1-1	ASRQGRQQFSEAF
TRBV2	TRBJ2-3	ASSEAHASQY
TRBV3-1	-	ASSQVTGGEQF
TRBV3-1	TRBJ2-2	ASSQVRHNTGELF
TRBV7-9	TRBJ1-6	ASSPDRGLYNSPLH
TRBV7-6	TRBJ1-3	ASSRRDRVMSAGNTIY
TRBV5-1	TRBJ2-3	ASSLGNTGRDTQY